This T cell receptor beta chain emerged from a study of shared clonotypes between healthy human individuals. V gave up 4 bases and J gave up 0 bases, with 13 bases separating them. The germline V gene encodes CDR1 SNHLY and CDR2 FYNNEI. CDR3 length equals 15 residues. As processed by the authors: There were no quality scores in the junction-only immunoSEQ sequences, so filtering differed. Produced via immunoSEQ multiplex PCR; TCRdb's table is partial and in-frame only. V and J calls and clone size are as listed in that table; D and trimming were resolved from the DNA. The table records 2 million to 2.5 million clones, 93% of them present only once.

The sequenced material came from naive CD4+ T cells from PBMCs. The subset: CD45RA+ positively selected. The gene calls are TRBV2 and TRBJ2-7; D gene uncertain. This sequence was found in a man aged 18 to 35 in good health. Some clones in this sample may be carry-over from other donors' samples. In DNA form, the CDR3 reads TGTGCCAGCAGTGTATTAGGGTCCTCCTCCTACGAGCAGTACTTC. Translation: CASSVLGSSSYEQYF.